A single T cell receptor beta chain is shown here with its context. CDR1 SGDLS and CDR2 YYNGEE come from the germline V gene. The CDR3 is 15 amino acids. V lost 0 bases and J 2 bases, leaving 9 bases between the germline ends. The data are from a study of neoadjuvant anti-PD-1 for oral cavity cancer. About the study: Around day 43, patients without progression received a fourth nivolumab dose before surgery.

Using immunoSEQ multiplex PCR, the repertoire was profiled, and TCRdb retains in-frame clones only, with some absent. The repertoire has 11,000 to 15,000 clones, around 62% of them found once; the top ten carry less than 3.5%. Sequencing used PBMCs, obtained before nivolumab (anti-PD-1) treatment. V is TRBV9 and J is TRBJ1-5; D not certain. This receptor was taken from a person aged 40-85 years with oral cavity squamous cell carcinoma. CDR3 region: CASSVDGQRNQPQHF. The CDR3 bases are TGTGCCAGCAGCGTAGATGGCCAGCGCAATCAGCCCCAGCATTTT.